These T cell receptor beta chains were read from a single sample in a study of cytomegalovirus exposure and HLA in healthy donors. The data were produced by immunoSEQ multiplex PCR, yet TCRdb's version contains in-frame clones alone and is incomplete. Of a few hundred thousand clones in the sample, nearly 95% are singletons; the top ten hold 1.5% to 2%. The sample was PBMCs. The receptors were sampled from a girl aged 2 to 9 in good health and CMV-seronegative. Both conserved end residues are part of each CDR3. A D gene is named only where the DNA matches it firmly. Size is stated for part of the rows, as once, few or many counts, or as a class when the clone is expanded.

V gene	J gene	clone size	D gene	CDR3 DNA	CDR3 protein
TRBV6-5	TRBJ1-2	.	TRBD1	TGTGCCAGCAGACCTCGGACAGGTCAAAACTATGGCTACACCTTC	CASRPRTGQNYGYTF
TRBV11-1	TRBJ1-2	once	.	TGTGCCAGCAGCTTAGCGCAAGGAGTCTATGGCTACACCTTC	CASSLAQGVYGYTF
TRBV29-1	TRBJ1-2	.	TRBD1	TGCAGCGTTGCTTACGGGACAGGGGACGGCTACACCTTC	CSVAYGTGDGYTF
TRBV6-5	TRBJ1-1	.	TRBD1	TGTGCCAGCAGATTGACAGGGGCTCAGAACACTGAAGCTTTCTTT	CASRLTGAQNTEAFF
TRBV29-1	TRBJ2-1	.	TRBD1	TGCAGCGTTGCCGGGACAGGGGGCTATGAGCAGTTCTTC	CSVAGTGGYEQFF
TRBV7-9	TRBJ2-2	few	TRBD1	TGTGCCAGCAGCTTTGGTGCGACAGGGGGCACCGGGGAGCTGTTTTTT	CASSFGATGGTGELFF
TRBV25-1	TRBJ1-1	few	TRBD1	TGTGCCAGCAGTGAATTGGGGACAGTCGCTTTCTTT	CASSELGTVAFF
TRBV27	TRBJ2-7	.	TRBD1	TGTGCCAGCAGTCCCGGACAGGGGGCAGTTTACGAGCAGTACTTC	CASSPGQGAVYEQYF
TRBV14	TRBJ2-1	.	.	TGTGCCAGCAGCCCGGACTTTACCTACAATGAGCAGTTCTTC	CASSPDFTYNEQFF
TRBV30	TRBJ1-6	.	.	TGTGCCTGGAGGTGGGGGGGCAGGAGTAATTCACCCCTCCACTTT	CAWRWGGRSNSPLHF
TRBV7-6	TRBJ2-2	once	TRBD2	TGTGCCAGCAGCGCCAAAGCGGGAACAGTCGGGGAGCTGTTTTTT	CASSAKAGTVGELFF
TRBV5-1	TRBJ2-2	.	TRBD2	TGCGCCAGCAGCTTATCGGCTAGCGGGGTTGGCGGGGAGCTGTTTTTT	CASSLSASGVGGELFF
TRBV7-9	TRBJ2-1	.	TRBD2	TGTGCCAGCAGCTTAGGGAGCGGGGGGGCGATGCAGTTCTTC	CASSLGSGGAMQFF
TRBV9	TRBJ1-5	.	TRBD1	TGTGCCAGCAGCGTAGGACAGGGAGGCAATCAGCCCCAGCATTTT	CASSVGQGGNQPQHF
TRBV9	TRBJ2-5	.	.	TGTGCCAGCAGCGTAGGGGGCCCCAGATCGGAGACCCAGTACTTC	CASSVGGPRSETQYF
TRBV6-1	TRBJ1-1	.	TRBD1	TGTGCCAGCAGTGAAAGAGGGGGCAGCCGCCCGATAAGTGAAGCTTTCTTT	CASSERGGSRPISEAFF
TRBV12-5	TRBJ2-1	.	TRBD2	TGTGCTAGTGGACTCGGGGGGGAGCAGTTCTTC	CASGLGGEQFF